This TCR beta chain was captured in a study of blood T cell repertoires in COVID-19. About the research overall: Whether acute or convalescent, the COVID-19 samples came from the United States, Italy and Spain.

Authors' methods: From reference gene primer amplification, estimates of nucleated cell counts were derived. Sequencing was performed with immunoSEQ multiplex PCR; in TCRdb, only in-frame clones are kept and a portion is missing. That table supplies the V and J calls and clone size; D and trimming were determined from the DNA. The profile shows around 300,000 clones, nearly 90% of them singletons. Germline lookup yields CDR1 SGHRS and CDR2 YFSETQ. V shed 8 bases and J 5 bases; nucleotides not matched to a gene: 5. The length of the CDR3 is 13 residues. The chain employs TRBV5-1 and TRBJ2-1; TRBD1 matches 9 bases. Sequenced input: PBMCs or T cells enriched from blood (not recorded which). This TCR derives from a woman between 18 and 29 years old with acute COVID-19. CDR3 sequence: CASGTGSNNEQFF. The CDR3, as DNA: TGCGCCAGTGGGACAGGGTCTAACAATGAGCAGTTCTTC. Drawing the rest from reference TRBV5-1 and TRBJ2-1, the complete variable domain is KAGVTQTPRYLIKTRGQQVTLSCSPISGHRSVSWYQQTPGQGLQFLFEYFSETQRNKGNFPGRFSGRQFSNSRSEMNVSTLELGDSALYLCASGTGSNNEQFFGPGTRLTVL.